This T cell receptor beta chain was identified in a study of T-cell reconstitution after alpha-beta-depleted transplantation in children. Deletions cut 5 bases from V and 1 base from J, with 11 bases between. From germline, CDR1 is SGHTA and CDR2 FQGNSA. The CDR3 is 15 residues long. This clonotype was observed at least ten times. Its antigen is not known. Using unique molecular identifiers, the investigators prepared the TCRbeta library. TCRdb passed the PCR reads through MiXCR, listing each CDR3 protein once. The sample has tens of thousands of distinct CDR3 sequences, roughly a sixth seen once. Study findings and constraints: Some patients showed high day-60 TCRbeta diversity, which derived from surviving recipient T cells and thymic progenitors.

This TCR derives from a male patient aged 2-15 years who had a stem cell transplant for acute lymphoblastic leukemia, so the T cells may come from the graft donor. The V gene is TRBV7-2, the J gene TRBJ2-2, with D perhaps TRBD2 (6 bases). Material: PBMCs, mostly from graft donor cells, obtained 180 days after TCRalphabeta/CD19-depleted stem cell transplant. The CDR3 is CASSARDLNTGELFF. CDR3 coding DNA: TGTGCCAGCAGCGCCCGGGACTTGAACACCGGGGAGCTGTTTTTT.